This T cell receptor (beta chain) was found in a study of T cell changes during pregnancy in multiple sclerosis. The germline V and J ends were trimmed by 4 bases and 6 bases, with 12 bases remaining between them. The germline gives CDR1 MGHRA, CDR2 YSYEKL. This CDR3 has 14 amino acids. This table comes from immunoSEQ multiplex PCR, and its TCRdb copy is limited to in-frame clones, with some not included. Of some 100,000 clones in the sample, almost 95% were seen once. The source was peripheral blood, collected before pregnancy. This receptor was obtained from a female donor with multiple sclerosis, enrolled in a pregnancy study. The gene calls are TRBV4-1 and TRBJ2-2; D perhaps matches TRBD1 (5 bases). In nucleotides, the CDR3 is TGCGCCAGCAGCCCGGACGAAGGGGCCGGGGAGCTGTTTTTT. It encodes CASSPDEGAGELFF.